This T cell receptor beta chain was sequenced during a study of shared clonotypes between healthy human individuals. Sequencing was performed with immunoSEQ multiplex PCR; in TCRdb, only in-frame clones are kept and a portion is missing. The sample lists 2 million to 3 million clones, roughly 93% seen once, with about 0.34% in the top ten. V lost 6 bases and J lost 6, with 6 bases in between. The CDR3 consists of 10 residues. The germline V gene encodes CDR1 DFQATT and CDR2 SNEGSKA (reference sequence). The sequencing sample was made of naive CD4+ T cells from PBMCs. Subset meaning: CD45RA+ positively selected. The V gene is TRBV20-1, the J gene TRBJ2-1; D is ambiguous. The receptor was derived from a man in his late teens or twenties in good health. Some clones in this sample may be carry-over from other donors' samples. CDR3 sequence reads: CSAASNEQFF. CDR3 DNA: TGCAGTGCGGCTTCCAATGAGCAGTTCTTC.